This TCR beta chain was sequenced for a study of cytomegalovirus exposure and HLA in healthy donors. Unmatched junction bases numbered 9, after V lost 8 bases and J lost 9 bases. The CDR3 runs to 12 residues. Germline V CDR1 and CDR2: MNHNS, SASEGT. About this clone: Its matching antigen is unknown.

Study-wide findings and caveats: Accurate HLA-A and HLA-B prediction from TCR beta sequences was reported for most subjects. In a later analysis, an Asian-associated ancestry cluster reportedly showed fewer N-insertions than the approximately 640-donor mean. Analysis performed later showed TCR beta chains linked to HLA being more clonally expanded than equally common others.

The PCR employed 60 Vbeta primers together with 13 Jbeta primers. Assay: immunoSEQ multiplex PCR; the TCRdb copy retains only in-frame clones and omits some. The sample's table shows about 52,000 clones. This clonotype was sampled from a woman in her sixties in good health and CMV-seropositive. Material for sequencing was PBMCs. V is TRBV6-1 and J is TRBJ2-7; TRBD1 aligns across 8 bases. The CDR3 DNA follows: TGTGCCAGCCGGGCAGGGGGCGCCCCGCAGTACTTC. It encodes CASRAGGAPQYF.